The 25 T cell receptor beta chains below were found in one sample sequenced in a study of vaccination effects on CD4 cells after COVID-19. The antigens for these receptors are not known. ViraFEST used viral peptide pools to expand antigen-specific CD4+ T cells before sequencing. When around nine days of culture had elapsed, CD4+ T cells were isolated. All participants had two doses of either the BNT162b2 or mRNA-1273 vaccine. TCRdb's copy holds only in-frame clones and misses some; the assay was immunoSEQ multiplex PCR. The sample consists of tens of thousands of clones, roughly 79% of them appearing once. The sample consisted of CD4+ T cells from PBMCs cultured with SARS-CoV-2 spike peptides, taken after COVID-19 vaccination. Every receptor here comes from a human donor who received a COVID-19 vaccine. Some clones in this sample may be carry-over from other donors' samples.

The chain is built from TRBV6-2 or TRBV6-3 and TRBJ2-1, with TRBD2 matching over 9 bases. V was pared by 5 bases and J by 7 bases, with 3 bases of the junction left unmatched. The CDR3 length is 13 residues. Germline V gene data show CDR1 as MNHEY and CDR2 as SVGEGT. The CDR3 is CASSMLAGNEQFF. DNA for the CDR3: TGTGCCAGCAGTATGCTAGCGGGGAATGAGCAGTTCTTC.

V usage is TRBV27 and J usage is TRBJ1-6; 8 nucleotides match TRBD1. The length of the CDR3 is 14 residues. J gave up 5 bases and V 7 bases, and 4 bases lay outside the gene matches. CDR1 is MNHEY, CDR2 SMNVEV, per germline (reference sequence). CDR3 nucleotide sequence: TGTGCCAGCAAAGTGGACAGGGATAATTCACCCCTCCACTTT. Translated, it gives CASKVDRDNSPLHF.

This rearrangement joins TRBV30 to TRBJ1-2; D is perhaps TRBD1 (5 bases). V lost 1 base and J lost 7, with 7 bases in between. The CDR3 is 11 residues long. Germline V gene data show CDR1 as GTSNPN and CDR2 as SVGIG (reference sequence). CDR3 DNA sequence: TGTGCCTGGAGTGCGCAGGGTGGCTACACCTTC. Its protein is CAWSAQGGYTF.

The genes are TRBV6-6 and TRBJ1-2; D is unresolved. The CDR3 contains 11 residues. Per germline, CDR1 MNHNY and CDR2 SVGAGI (reference sequence). The ends were cut back, 7 bases at V and 8 bases at J, with 11 bases in the middle. The CDR3 DNA follows: TGTGCCAGCATTATGGGTGGCGGCTACACCTTC. Translated: CASIMGGGYTF.

This chain uses TRBV27 with TRBJ2-4; the match to TRBD2 covers 7 bases. The germline gives CDR1 MNHEY, CDR2 SMNVEV (reference sequence). V gave up 2 bases and J gave up 1 base; unmatched junction bases: 2. The CDR3 sequence is 15 residues long. CDR3: CASSLGGEAKNIQYF. DNA of the CDR3: TGTGCCAGCAGTTTAGGGGGGGAGGCCAAAAACATTCAGTACTTC.

The gene calls are TRBV12-5 and TRBJ1-4, with 7 bases that match TRBD1. The CDR3 loop spans 13 amino acids. The V and J ends lost 6 bases and 7 bases, in that order; junction bases with no gene match: 5. Germline CDR1 LGHNT, CDR2 FRNRAP. In DNA, the CDR3 is TGTGCTAGTGGGGGGGACAGCGGTGAAAAACTGTTTTTT. As protein: CASGGDSGEKLFF.

The chain has TRBV20-1 and TRBJ1-2; no firm D call. The CDR3 totals 10 residues. Germline V gives CDR1 DFQATT, CDR2 SNEGSKA (reference sequence). Between the trimmed V and J ends, which lost 0 bases and 7 bases, there was a span of 3 bases. The CDR3 DNA sequence: TGCAGTGCTAGAGATGGTGGCTACACCTTC. It yields the protein CSARDGGYTF.

The V call is TRBV5-1, the J call TRBJ2-3; 7 nucleotides align to TRBD2. J was trimmed by 0 bases and V by 0 bases; bases with no gene match: 4. The germline CDR1 and CDR2 sequences are SGHRS and YFSETQ. The CDR3 is made up of 16 amino acids. DNA of the CDR3: TGCGCCAGCAGCTTGGATGGCGGGGGTAGCACAGATACGCAGTATTTT. Translating gives CASSLDGGGSTDTQYF.

This rearrangement joins TRBV4-1 to TRBJ1-5; TRBD1 is a possible D gene (5 bases). In germline, CDR1 is MGHRA, CDR2 YSYEKL. This CDR3 is built from 14 residues. Between the trimmed V and J ends, which lost 3 bases and 10 bases, there was a span of 16 bases. CDR3 in amino acids: CASSQSTAEKPQHF. CDR3 coding DNA: TGCGCCAGCAGCCAGTCGACAGCGGAAAAACCCCAGCATTTT.

The chain carries TRBV7-5 and TRBJ1-1. TRBV7-5 is a pseudogene locus. This CDR3 is 16 amino acids long. The CDR3 DNA is TGTGCCAGAAGCCCACGAGACGGAGATATGAACACTGAAGCTTTCTTT. Translating gives CARSPRDGDMNTEAFF.

V and J are TRBV12-3 or TRBV12-4 and TRBJ1-2, with D possibly being TRBD1 (5 bases). The CDR3 sequence is 13 residues long. V gave up 10 bases and J gave up 0 bases, with 12 bases separating them. The CDR3 DNA reads as TGTGCCACAGAGGGACCCCCTAACTATGGCTACACCTTC. Protein sequence: CATEGPPNYGYTF.

The V call is TRBV28, the J call TRBJ2-1, with 7 positions matching TRBD1. This CDR3 has 14 residues. Germline lookup yields CDR1 MDHEN and CDR2 SYDVKM. The V and J ends lost 6 bases and 3 bases, in that order; junction bases with no gene match: 5. In DNA form, the CDR3 reads TGTGCCAGCAGGGGGACAGTCCGCTACAATGAGCAGTTCTTC. It translates to CASRGTVRYNEQFF.

The chain has TRBV30 and TRBJ2-5; 12 nucleotides match TRBD2. CDR3 length equals 13 residues. V shed 4 bases, J shed 5 bases, and the junction held 2 bases outside the gene matches. Germline-derived CDR1 and CDR2 are GTSNPN and SVGIG (reference sequence). CDR3 sequence (DNA): TGTGCCTGGACCGGACTAGCGGGGGAGACCCAGTACTTC. Its translation: CAWTGLAGETQYF.

V gene TRBV30 combines with J gene TRBJ1-1; D gene uncertain. The CDR3 contains 13 residues. Germline CDR1 is GTSNPN and CDR2 is SVGIG (reference sequence). V lost 3 bases, J lost 0 bases, and 8 bases lay in between. CDR3 in DNA: TGTGCCTGGAGCCGACCTTTGAACACTGAAGCTTTCTTT. Translating gives CAWSRPLNTEAFF.

This chain links TRBV5-1 with TRBJ2-3; D is undetermined. Trimming removed 1 base at V and 3 bases at J, with 12 bases between. The CDR3 covers 15 residues. CDR1 and CDR2 from the germline V gene are SGHRS and YFSETQ. Written as DNA, the CDR3 is TGCGCCAGCAGCTTGCTGGCGGTGGGTACAGATACGCAGTATTTT. Residues: CASSLLAVGTDTQYF. The whole variable domain, filled in from reference TRBV5-1 and TRBJ2-3, reads KAGVTQTPRYLIKTRGQQVTLSCSPISGHRSVSWYQQTPGQGLQFLFEYFSETQRNKGNFPGRFSGRQFSNSRSEMNVSTLELGDSALYLCASSLLAVGTDTQYFGPGTRLTVL.

This rearrangement joins TRBV2 to TRBJ2-5, with 7 bases identical to TRBD2. CDR1 is SNHLY, CDR2 FYNNEI, per germline. J gave up 1 base and V 10 bases, and 6 bases lay outside the gene matches. The CDR3 contains 13 residues. The CDR3 region is CATRGDFQETQYF. As DNA, the CDR3 is TGTGCCACCCGGGGGGACTTCCAAGAGACCCAGTACTTC.

The chain carries TRBV6-4 and TRBJ1-2; D uncertain. Germline CDR1 is MRHNA and CDR2 is SNTAGT. V was shortened by 4 bases and J by 8 bases, with 20 bases between the two germline ends. CDR3 length equals 15 residues. As DNA, the CDR3 is TGTGCCAGCAGTGCCGGACTTTGGGGATCTCGGGGCTACACCTTC. Translating gives CASSAGLWGSRGYTF.

This chain joins TRBV9 and TRBJ2-2; D is perhaps TRBD2 (6 bases). Per the germline V gene, CDR1 is SGDLS and CDR2 is YYNGEE. CDR3 length: 17 residues. Trimming left V 5 bases short and J 0 bases short, with 17 bases between. CDR3 amino acids: CASSGPGDPANTGELFF. Written as DNA, the CDR3 is TGTGCCAGCAGTGGTCCGGGAGACCCCGCGAACACCGGGGAGCTGTTTTTT.

To note about this clone: In the same sample, other DNA sequences code for this CDR3. The rearrangement joins TRBV4-3 to TRBJ1-2; D uncertain. V lost 0 bases to trimming and J lost 4 bases, with 9 bases between them. Germline V gene sequence: CDR1 LGHNA, CDR2 YSLEER. The CDR3 is 14 residues long. CDR3 loop: CASSQDRAGYGYTF. The CDR3 DNA reads as TGCGCCAGCAGCCAAGATCGGGCCGGCTATGGCTACACCTTC.

The chain links TRBV5-6 to TRBJ1-2; 7 bases are a match to TRBD1. V gave up 2 bases and J gave up 2 bases; unmatched junction bases: 3. The CDR3 extends over 14 amino acids. The germline V gene encodes CDR1 SGHDT and CDR2 YYEEEE. The CDR3 DNA follows: TGTGCCAGCAGCTTCCAGGGGGGGAACTATGGCTACACCTTC. Encoded protein: CASSFQGGNYGYTF.

The rearrangement joins TRBV7-3 to TRBJ2-3; D may match TRBD1 or TRBD2 (5 bases each). This CDR3 spans 15 amino acids. V lost 2 bases, J lost 1 base, and 10 bases lay in between. Germline CDR1 and CDR2: SGHTA and FQGTGA. CDR3 amino acids: CASSLVVGGTDTQYF. The CDR3 nucleotides read TGTGCCAGCAGCTTAGTTGTGGGGGGCACAGATACGCAGTATTTT.

The CDR3 DNA is TGTGCCAGCAGCCCCCGACTAGCGGGGGGTACAGATACGCAGTATTTT. It is translated as CASSPRLAGGTDTQYF. V usage is TRBV3-1 (or the pseudogene TRBV3-2) and J usage is TRBJ2-3, with TRBD2 identical over 13 bases. The CDR3 length is 16 residues. CDR1 is LGHDT, CDR2 YNNKEL, per germline (reference sequence). V lost 4 bases to trimming and J lost 3 bases; unmatched junction nucleotides: 4.

The V and J genes are TRBV2 and TRBJ2-3, with D perhaps matching TRBD1 or TRBD2 (6 bases each). The CDR3 has 14 residues. Trimming took 7 bases from V and 0 from J, leaving 11 bases between them. CDR1 and CDR2 (germline): SNHLY, FYNNEI. The CDR3 bases are TGTGCCAGCAAGCTGGGGGGCAGCACAGATACGCAGTATTTT. Amino acid sequence: CASKLGGSTDTQYF.

The chain couples TRBV18 to TRBJ2-5, with 8 bases fitting TRBD1. In germline, CDR1 is KGHSH, CDR2 LQKENI. The CDR3 is 15 amino acids. V gave up 3 bases and J gave up 1 base; unmatched junction bases: 4. The CDR3 reads CASSPGQGGQETQYF. CDR3 nucleotides: TGTGCCAGCTCACCCGGACAGGGCGGCCAAGAGACCCAGTACTTC.

The V call is TRBV3-1 (or the pseudogene TRBV3-2), the J call TRBJ2-5, with 10 bases aligning to TRBD2. CDR1 LGHDT and CDR2 YNNKEL come from the germline V gene (reference sequence). CDR3 length equals 16 residues. V trimming: 2 bases; J trimming: 2 bases; junction bases outside the gene matches: 5. The CDR3 spells CASSQRTSGAQETQYF. The CDR3 DNA reads as TGTGCCAGCAGCCAACGGACTAGCGGAGCTCAAGAGACCCAGTACTTC.